The clone carrying this T cell receptor beta chain was detected only a few times. These data belong to a study of identical twins. CDR1 and CDR2 (germline): MNHNS, SASEGT. This CDR3 spans 14 amino acids. The V end was cut by 0 bases, the J end by 8 bases, with 10 bases between. MiXCR was run by TCRdb on the 5' RACE reads, yielding one entry per CDR3 protein. The repertoire holds some 1,600,000 distinct CDR3 sequences, with around 29% as singletons. The V gene is TRBV6-1, the J gene TRBJ2-2, with D unclear. The source of this sequence is a newborn girl in good health. The sample comprised cord blood. Here the CDR3 DNA reads TGTGCCAGCAGTGAAGCTGCCTTGGGGGGGGAGCTGTTTTTT. Amino acid sequence: CASSEAALGGELFF.